This TCR beta chain was observed in a study of blood T cell repertoires in COVID-19. Overall study: COVID-19 samples from acute and convalescent phases originated in the United States, Italy and Spain. T cells, B-cell-depleted T cells, or PBMCs provided the cDNA or gDNA that served as material.

In the original processing: Reference gene primer amplification yielded estimated nucleated cell counts. Using immunoSEQ multiplex PCR, the repertoire was profiled, and TCRdb retains in-frame clones only, with some absent. D and trimming were read from the DNA, whereas the V and J calls and clone size are those reported in that table. Altogether about 160,000 clones are present, approximately 77% being singletons, with the ten largest covering approximately 10%. The CDR3 is made up of 14 amino acids. This receptor was taken from an elderly woman with active or convalescent COVID-19. Sequencing used peripheral blood. This chain links TRBV21-1 with TRBJ2-7; the table's D call, TRBD2, has no DNA check behind it. TRBV21-1 is designated a pseudogene. The CDR3 DNA reads as TGTGCCAGCAGCAAAGTATACTACTCCTACGAGCAGTACTTC. It translates to CASSKVYYSYEQYF.